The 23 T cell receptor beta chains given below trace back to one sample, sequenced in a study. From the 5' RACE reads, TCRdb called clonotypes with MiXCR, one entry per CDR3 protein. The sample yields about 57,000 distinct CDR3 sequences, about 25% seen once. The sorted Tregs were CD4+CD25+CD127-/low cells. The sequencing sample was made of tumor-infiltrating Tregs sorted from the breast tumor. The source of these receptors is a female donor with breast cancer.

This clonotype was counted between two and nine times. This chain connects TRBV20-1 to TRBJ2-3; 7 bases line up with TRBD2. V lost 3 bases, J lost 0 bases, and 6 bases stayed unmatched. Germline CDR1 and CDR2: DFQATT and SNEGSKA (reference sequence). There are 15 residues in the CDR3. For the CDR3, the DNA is TGCAGTGCTAGGGGGGGGACTCCTAGCACAGATACGCAGTATTTT. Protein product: CSARGGTPSTDTQYF.

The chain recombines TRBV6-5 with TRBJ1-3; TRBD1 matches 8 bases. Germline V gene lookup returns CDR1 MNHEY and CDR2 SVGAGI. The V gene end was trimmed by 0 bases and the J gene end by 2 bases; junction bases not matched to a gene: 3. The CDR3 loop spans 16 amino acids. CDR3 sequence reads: CASSYSPGGPGNTIYF. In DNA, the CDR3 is TGTGCCAGCAGTTACTCCCCAGGGGGCCCTGGAAACACCATATATTTT.

CDR3 sequence reads: CASSYGQGDGYTF. CDR3 coding DNA: TGTGCCAGCAGTTACGGGCAGGGGGATGGCTACACCTTC. The chain combines TRBV6-6 with TRBJ1-2, with 7 bases lining up with TRBD1. The J segment lost 6 bases and the V segment lost 2 bases, leaving 3 bases of the junction unmatched. The CDR3 spans 13 residues. Germline assignment: CDR1 MNHNY and CDR2 SVGAGI (reference sequence).

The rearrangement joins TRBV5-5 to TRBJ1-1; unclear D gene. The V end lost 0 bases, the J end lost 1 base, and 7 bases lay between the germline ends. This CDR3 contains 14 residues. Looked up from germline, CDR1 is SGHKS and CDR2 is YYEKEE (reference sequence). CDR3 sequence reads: CASSLGLGNTEAFF. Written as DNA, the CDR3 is TGTGCCAGCAGCTTGGGCCTTGGGAACACTGAAGCTTTCTTT. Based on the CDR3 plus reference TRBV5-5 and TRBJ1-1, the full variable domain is DAGVTQSPTHLIKTRGQQVTLRCSPISGHKSVSWYQQVLGQGPQFIFQYYEKEERGRGNFPDRFSARQFPNYSSELNVNALLLGDSALYLCASSLGLGNTEAFFGQGTRLTVV.

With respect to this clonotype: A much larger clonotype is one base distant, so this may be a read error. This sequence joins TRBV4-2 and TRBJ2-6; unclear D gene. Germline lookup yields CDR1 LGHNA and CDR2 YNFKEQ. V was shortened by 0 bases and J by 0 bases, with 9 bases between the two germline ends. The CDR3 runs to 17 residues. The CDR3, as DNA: TGTGCCAGCAGCCAAGAACAGACCTCCTCTGGGGCCAACGTCCTGACTTTC. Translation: CASSQEQTSSGANVLTF.

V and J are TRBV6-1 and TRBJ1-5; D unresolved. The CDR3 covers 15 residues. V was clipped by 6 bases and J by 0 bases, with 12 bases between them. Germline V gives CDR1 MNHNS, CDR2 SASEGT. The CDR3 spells CASSANFLSNQPQHF. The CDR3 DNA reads TGTGCCAGCAGCGCAAACTTCCTTAGCAATCAGCCCCAGCATTTT.

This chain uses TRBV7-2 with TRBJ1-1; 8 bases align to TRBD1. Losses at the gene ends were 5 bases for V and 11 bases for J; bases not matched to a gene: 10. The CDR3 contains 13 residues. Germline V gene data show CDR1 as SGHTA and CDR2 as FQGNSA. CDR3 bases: TGTGCCAGCAGCCCCCAGACAGGGGATAACGCTTTCTTT. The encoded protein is CASSPQTGDNAFF.

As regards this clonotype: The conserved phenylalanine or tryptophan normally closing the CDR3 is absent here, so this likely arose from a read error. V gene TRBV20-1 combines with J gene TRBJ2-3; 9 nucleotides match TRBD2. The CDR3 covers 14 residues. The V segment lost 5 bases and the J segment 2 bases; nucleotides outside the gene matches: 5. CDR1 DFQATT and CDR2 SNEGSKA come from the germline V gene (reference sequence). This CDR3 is CSAEGLANTDTQYI. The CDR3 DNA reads TGCAGTGCTGAGGGACTAGCAAACACAGATACGCAGTATATT.

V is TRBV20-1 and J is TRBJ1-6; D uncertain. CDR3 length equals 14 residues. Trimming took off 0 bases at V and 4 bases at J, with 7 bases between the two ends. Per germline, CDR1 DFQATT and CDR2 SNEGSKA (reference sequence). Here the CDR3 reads CSAREANYNSPLHF. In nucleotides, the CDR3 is TGCAGTGCTAGAGAGGCCAATTATAATTCACCCCTCCACTTT.

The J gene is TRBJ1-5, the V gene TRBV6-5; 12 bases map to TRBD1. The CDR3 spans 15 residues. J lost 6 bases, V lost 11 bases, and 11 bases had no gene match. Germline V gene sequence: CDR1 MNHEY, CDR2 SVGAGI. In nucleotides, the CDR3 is TGTGCCGGCCCTCAGGGACAGGGGGCGGGTCAGCCCCAGCATTTT. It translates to CAGPQGQGAGQPQHF.

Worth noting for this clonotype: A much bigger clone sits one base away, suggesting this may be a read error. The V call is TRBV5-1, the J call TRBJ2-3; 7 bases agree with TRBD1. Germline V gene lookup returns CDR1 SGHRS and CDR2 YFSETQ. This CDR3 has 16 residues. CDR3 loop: CASGLGQLGGTDTQYF. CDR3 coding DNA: TGCGCCAGCGGCTTGGGACAGTTAGGGGGCACAGATACGCAGTATTTT.

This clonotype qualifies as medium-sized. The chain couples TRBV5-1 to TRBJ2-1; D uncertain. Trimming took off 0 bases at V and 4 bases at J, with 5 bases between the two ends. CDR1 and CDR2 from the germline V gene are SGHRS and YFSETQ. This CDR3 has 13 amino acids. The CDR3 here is CASSLGEYNEQFF. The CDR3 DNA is TGCGCCAGCAGCTTGGGGGAATACAATGAGCAGTTCTTC.

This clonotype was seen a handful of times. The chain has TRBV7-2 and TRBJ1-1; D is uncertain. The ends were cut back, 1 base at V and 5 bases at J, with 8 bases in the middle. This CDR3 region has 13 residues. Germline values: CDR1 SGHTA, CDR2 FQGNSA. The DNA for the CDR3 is TGTGCCAGCAGCTTAGTAGAGAGAACTGAAGCTTTCTTT. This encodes CASSLVERTEAFF.

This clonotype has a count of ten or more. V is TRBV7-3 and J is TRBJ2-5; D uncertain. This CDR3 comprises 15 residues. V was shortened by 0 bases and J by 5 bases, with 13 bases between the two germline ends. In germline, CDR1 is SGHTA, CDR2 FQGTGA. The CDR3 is CASSLTASARETQYF. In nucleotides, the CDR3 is TGTGCCAGCAGCTTAACAGCTTCGGCCCGGGAGACCCAGTACTTC.

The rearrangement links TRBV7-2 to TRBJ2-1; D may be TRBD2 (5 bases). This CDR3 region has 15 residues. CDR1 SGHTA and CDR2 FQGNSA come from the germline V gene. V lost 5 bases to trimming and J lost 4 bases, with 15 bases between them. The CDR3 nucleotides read TGTGCCAGCAGCCAGGATTATAGCGTTTACAATGAGCAGTTCTTC. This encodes CASSQDYSVYNEQFF.

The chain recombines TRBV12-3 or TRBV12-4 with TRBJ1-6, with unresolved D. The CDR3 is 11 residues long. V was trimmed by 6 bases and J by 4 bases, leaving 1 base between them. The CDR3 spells CASRYNSPLHF. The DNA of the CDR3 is TGTGCCAGCAGGTATAATTCACCCCTCCACTTT.

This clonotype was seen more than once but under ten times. The CDR3 DNA is TGCGCCAGCAGCCTAGAGGGGGGAGGGATTTACAATGAGCAGTTCTTC. Amino acids: CASSLEGGGIYNEQFF. This sequence joins TRBV4-1 and TRBJ2-1; a weak D match, TRBD2 (7 bases). The CDR3 is 16 amino acids. V lost 4 bases, J lost 4 bases, and 17 bases lay in between. Germline-derived CDR1 and CDR2 are MGHRA and YSYEKL.

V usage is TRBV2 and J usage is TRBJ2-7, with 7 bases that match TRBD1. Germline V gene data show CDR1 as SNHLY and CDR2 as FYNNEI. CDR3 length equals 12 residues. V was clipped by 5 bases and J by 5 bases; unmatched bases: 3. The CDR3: CASSNDRDEQYF. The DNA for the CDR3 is TGTGCCAGCAGTAACGACAGGGACGAGCAGTACTTC. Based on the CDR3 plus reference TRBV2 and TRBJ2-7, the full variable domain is EPEVTQTPSHQVTQMGQEVILRCVPISNHLYFYWYRQILGQKVEFLVSFYNNEISEKSEIFDDQFSVERPDGSNFTLKIRSTKLEDSAMYFCASSNDRDEQYFGPGTRLTVT.

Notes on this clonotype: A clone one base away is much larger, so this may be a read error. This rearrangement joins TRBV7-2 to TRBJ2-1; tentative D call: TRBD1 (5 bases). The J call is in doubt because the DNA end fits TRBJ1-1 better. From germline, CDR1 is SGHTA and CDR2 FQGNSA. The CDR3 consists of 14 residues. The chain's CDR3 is CASSLEAGLTEAFF. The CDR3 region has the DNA TGTGCCAGCAGCTTAGAGGCAGGGCTGACTGAAGCTTTCTTT.

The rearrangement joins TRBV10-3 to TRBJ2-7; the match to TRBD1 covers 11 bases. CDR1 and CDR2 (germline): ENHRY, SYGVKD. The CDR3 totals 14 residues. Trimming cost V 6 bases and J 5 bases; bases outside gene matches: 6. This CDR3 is CAIRPGQGVDEQYF. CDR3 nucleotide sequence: TGTGCCATCAGGCCGGGACAGGGGGTAGACGAGCAGTACTTC.

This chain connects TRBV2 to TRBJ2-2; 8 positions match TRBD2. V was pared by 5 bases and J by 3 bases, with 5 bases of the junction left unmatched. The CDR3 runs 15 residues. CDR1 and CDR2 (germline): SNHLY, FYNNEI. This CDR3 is CASSRLAGDTGELFF. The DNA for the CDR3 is TGTGCCAGCAGTCGGCTAGCGGGTGACACCGGGGAGCTGTTTTTT.

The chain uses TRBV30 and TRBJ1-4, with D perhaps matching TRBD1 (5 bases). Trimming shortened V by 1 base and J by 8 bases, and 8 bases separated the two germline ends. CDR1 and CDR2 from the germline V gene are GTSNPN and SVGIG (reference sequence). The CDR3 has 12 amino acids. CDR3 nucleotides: TGTGCCTGGAGTGAAAACAGGGAAAAACTGTTTTTT. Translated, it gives CAWSENREKLFF.

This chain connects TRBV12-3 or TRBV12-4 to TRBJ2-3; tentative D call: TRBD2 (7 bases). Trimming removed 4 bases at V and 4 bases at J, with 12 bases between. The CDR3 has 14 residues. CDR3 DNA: TGTGCCAGCAGTTCCAGGGGAGGGTCAGATACGCAGTATTTT. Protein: CASSSRGGSDTQYF.